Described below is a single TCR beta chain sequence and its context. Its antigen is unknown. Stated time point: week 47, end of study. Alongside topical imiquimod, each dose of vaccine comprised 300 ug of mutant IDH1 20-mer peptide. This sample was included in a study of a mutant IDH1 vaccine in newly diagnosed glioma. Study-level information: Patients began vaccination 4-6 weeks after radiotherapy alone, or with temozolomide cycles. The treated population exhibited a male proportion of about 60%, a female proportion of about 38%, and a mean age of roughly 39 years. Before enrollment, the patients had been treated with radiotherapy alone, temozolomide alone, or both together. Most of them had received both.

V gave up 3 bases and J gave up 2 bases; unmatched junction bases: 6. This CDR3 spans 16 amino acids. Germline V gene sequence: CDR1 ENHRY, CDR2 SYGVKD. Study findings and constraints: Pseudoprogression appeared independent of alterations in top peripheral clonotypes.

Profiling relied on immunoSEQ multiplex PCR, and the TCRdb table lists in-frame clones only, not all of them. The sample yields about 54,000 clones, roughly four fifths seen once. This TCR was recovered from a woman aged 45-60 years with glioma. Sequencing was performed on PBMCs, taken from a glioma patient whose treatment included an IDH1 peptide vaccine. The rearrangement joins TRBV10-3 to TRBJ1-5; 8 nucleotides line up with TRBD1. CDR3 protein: CAISDRGRFGNQPQHF. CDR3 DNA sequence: TGTGCCATCAGTGACAGGGGGCGGTTTGGCAATCAGCCCCAGCATTTT.